The clone carrying this T cell receptor beta chain was observed a handful of times. The data originate from a study of T-cell memory formation after mild COVID-19. TCRdb used MiXCR to reprocess the 5' RACE reads, holding one entry per CDR3 protein. The sample includes 430,000 or so distinct CDR3 sequences, about 23% seen only once; the top ten take 12%. The CDR3 is 15 residues long. The germline gives CDR1 SGHNT, CDR2 YYREEE (reference sequence). Trimming took 4 bases from V and 2 from J, leaving 15 bases between them. The rearrangement joins TRBV5-4 to TRBJ2-5; possibly TRBD1 for D (5 bases). Sequencing was carried out using PBMCs or a T cell subset sorted from them (not recorded which). The sequence came from an adult woman who had mild COVID-19 (a few samples of this study predate the infection). Cell type and time point are not known. The CDR3 region is CASSQPGQEQETQYF. CDR3 nucleotide sequence: TGTGCCAGCAGCCAGCCAGGGCAGGAACAAGAGACCCAGTACTTC.